This T cell receptor (beta chain) was documented in a study of shared clonotypes between healthy human individuals. Germline V gene data show CDR1 as MDHEN and CDR2 as SYDVKM. V shed 8 bases and J shed 13 bases, with 23 bases lying between them. The CDR3 is 14 residues long. Concerning this clone: Its antigen remains unknown.

All participating donors were Caucasian adults from Nashville, Tennessee. Only in-frame clones appear in the TCRdb table, and some are missing; sequencing was by immunoSEQ multiplex PCR. The profile shows 2 million to 2.5 million clones, roughly 92% of them singletons. Broader study findings: Sample collection involved blood only; tissue repertoires are likely different.

The V call is TRBV28, the J call TRBJ2-2, with D possibly being TRBD1 (6 bases). The sequence came from a man between 18 and 29 years old in good health. Some clones in this sample may be carry-over from other donors' samples. The specimen sequenced was naive CD4+ T cells from PBMCs. Subset in this sample: CD45RA+ positively selected. The CDR3 DNA sequence: TGTGCCAGCGTCAGGGGCTCACGAACTTTGGGGCTGTTTTTT. Its translation: CASVRGSRTLGLFF.